This T cell receptor (beta chain) was sequenced in a study of blood T cell repertoires in COVID-19. Study information: Acute-phase and convalescent COVID-19 samples originated in the United States, Italy and Spain.

In the source study's methods: Estimation of nucleated cell counts relied on the amplification of reference gene primers. Assay: immunoSEQ multiplex PCR; the TCRdb copy retains only in-frame clones and omits some. The DNA was the basis for D and trimming; V, J and clone size are from that table. Of 130,000 to 150,000 clones in the sample, around 83% are singletons; the top ten hold more than 8.5%. The CDR3 length is 16 residues. V was pared by 3 bases and J by 3 bases, with 7 bases of the junction left unmatched. Germline values: CDR1 KGHDR, CDR2 SFDVKD. Two negative PCRs, clearance, or symptom resolution had been documented for recovered Cohort 3 donors.

The chain couples TRBV24-1 to TRBJ2-7, with 10 bases aligning to TRBD1. What was sequenced was PBMCs or T cells enriched from blood (not recorded which). The source of this sequence is a man aged 45-65 years who had recovered from COVID-19. The CDR3 loop reads CATSDPGTGDGYEQYF. In DNA, the CDR3 is TGTGCCACCAGTGATCCCGGGACAGGGGATGGCTACGAGCAGTACTTC.